The sequence of this T cell receptor beta chain was determined in a study of blood T cells in healthy people across ages. It was with a sample-barcoded 5' primer and a J-beta primer mix that a second PCR of roughly 6 to 11 cycles was run. TCRdb passed the 5' RACE reads through MiXCR, listing each CDR3 protein once. The table has 780,000 or so distinct CDR3 sequences, 53% seen once. Per the germline V gene, CDR1 is LGHDT and CDR2 is YNNKEL (reference sequence). The CDR3 covers 16 residues. Trimming removed 3 bases at V and 5 bases at J, with 19 bases between. Sequencing was performed on blood. The rearrangement uses TRBV3-1 and TRBJ2-5, with D hard to call. This sequence originates from an older man in good health. The chain's CDR3 is CASSHGPTRSRETQYF. CDR3 in DNA: TGTGCCAGCAGCCACGGCCCGACCCGCTCACGGGAGACCCAGTACTTC.